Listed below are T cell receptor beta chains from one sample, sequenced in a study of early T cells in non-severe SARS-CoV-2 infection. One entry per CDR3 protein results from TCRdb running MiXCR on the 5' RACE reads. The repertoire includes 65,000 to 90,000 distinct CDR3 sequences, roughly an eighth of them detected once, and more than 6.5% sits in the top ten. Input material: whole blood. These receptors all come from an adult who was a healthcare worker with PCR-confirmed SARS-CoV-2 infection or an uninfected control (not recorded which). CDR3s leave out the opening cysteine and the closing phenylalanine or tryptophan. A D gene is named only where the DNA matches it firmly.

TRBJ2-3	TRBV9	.	ASSPLLGKRTITDTQY
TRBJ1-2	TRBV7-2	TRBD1	ASSPEGQGFSGYT
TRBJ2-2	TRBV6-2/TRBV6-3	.	ASMRENTGELF
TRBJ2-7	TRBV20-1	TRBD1	SATGTGYEQY
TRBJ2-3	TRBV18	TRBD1	ASSHRDRVSTDTQY
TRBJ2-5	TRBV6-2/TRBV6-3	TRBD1	ASSLQGAPPETQY
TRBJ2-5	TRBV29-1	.	SVEDQGVKTQY
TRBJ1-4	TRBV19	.	ASTIRGANEKLF
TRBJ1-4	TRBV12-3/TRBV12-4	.	ASSLNSPSTNEKLF
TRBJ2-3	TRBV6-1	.	ASSNRGLTDTQY
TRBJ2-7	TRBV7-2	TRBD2	ASRLAGVYEQY
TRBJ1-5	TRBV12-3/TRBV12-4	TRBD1	ATGGDNQPQH
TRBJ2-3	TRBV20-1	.	SADRGLADTQY
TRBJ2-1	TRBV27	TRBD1	ASSVGQGPYNEQF
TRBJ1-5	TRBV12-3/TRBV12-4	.	ASSLAVRLNQPQH
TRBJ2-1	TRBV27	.	ASARGSYYKQF
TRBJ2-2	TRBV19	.	ASSTRGTGELF
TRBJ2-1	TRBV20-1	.	SARDRRGRIEQF
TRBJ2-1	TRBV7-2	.	ASSLGLAYNEQF
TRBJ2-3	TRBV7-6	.	ASSLGVSGTQY
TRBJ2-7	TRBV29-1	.	SVEVDAHEQY
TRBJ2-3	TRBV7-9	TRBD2	ASSLEGGPHNADTQY
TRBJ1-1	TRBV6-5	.	ASSYSNRVNTEAF
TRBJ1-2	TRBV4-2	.	ASSQVGSYGYT
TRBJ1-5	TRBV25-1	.	ASNGAGDNQPQH
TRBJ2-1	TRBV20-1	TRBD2	SAKAGTSGSPEQF
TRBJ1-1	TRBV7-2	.	ASSSPGKAF
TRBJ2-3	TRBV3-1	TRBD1	ASSQDPHRGGTDTQY
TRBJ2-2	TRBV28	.	GSGRPNTGELF
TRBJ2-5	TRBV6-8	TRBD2	ASGRQPAGESQETQY
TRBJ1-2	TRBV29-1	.	SVERRDTGGYT
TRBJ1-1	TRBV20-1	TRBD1	SARSRDRENTEAF
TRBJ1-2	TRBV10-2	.	ASSDSPGDGYT
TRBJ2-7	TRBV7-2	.	ASSLGKHEQY
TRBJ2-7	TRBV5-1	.	ASSSEEGSSYEQY
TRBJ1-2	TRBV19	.	ASTRWGTLDGYT
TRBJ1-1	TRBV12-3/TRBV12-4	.	ASSAHRESTEAF
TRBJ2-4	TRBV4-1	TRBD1	ASSQGGFRQGSLAKNIQY
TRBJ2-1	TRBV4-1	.	ASSLLVGLFAYNEQF
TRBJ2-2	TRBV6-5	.	ASSYTGGDTGELF
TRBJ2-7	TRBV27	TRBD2	ASSLSVGTSGSGEQY